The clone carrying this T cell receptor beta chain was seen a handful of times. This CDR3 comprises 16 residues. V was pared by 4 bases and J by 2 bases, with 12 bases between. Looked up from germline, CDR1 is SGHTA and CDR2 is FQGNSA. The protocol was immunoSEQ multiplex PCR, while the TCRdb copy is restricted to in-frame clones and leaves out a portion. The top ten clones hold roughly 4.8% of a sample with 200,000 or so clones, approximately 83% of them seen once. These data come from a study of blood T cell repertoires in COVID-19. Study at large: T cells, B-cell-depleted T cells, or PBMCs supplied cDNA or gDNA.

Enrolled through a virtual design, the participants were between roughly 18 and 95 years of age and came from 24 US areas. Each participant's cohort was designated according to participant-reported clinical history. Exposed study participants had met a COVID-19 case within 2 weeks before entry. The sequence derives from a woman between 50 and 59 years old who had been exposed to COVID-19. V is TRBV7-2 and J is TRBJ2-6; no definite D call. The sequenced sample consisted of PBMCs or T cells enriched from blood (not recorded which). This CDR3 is CASSSSRLPGANVLTF. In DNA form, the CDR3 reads TGTGCCAGCAGCTCCAGCAGGCTCCCTGGGGCCAACGTCCTGACTTTC. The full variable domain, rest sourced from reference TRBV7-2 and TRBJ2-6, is GAGVSQSPSNKVTEKGKDVELRCDPISGHTALYWYRQSLGQGLEFLIYFQGNSAPDKSGLPSDRFSAERTGGSVSTLTIQRTQQEDSAVYLCASSSSRLPGANVLTFGAGSRLTVL.